This TCR beta chain was observed in a study of CD8+CD57+ T cells in acquired aplastic anemia. Study as a whole: The average for DNA from sorted CD4+ and CD8+ cells was 3 to 4 ug. CD4+ cell libraries from healthy donors averaged about 11 million reads.

Whole-study results and caveats: Common to patients and controls were about 31 CD8+ CDR3 sequences. A significant difference in CD8+ Simpson's diversity between patients and controls was not found.

Details on this clonotype: Antigen unknown.

Profiling of TCR beta VDJ combinations and CDR3 sequences used genomic DNA as template. TCRdb reprocessed the reads with MiXCR, giving one entry per CDR3 protein. The sample has around 150,000 distinct CDR3 sequences; 35% to 55% are singletons. Germline CDR1 and CDR2: LNHNV and YYDKDF (reference sequence). This CDR3 region has 15 residues. V lost 0 bases to trimming and J lost 8 bases, with 16 bases between them. The sequence was collected from a human donor in good health. V usage is TRBV15 and J usage is TRBJ1-1, with a weak D call TRBD1 (6 bases). Sequenced: sorted CD4+, CD8+, or CD8+CD57+ T cells (not recorded which) from PBMCs. The CDR3 loop is CATSRDQGLRAEAFF. The CDR3 coding sequence is TGTGCCACCAGCAGAGATCAGGGGTTACGGGCCGAAGCTTTCTTT.